This T cell receptor (beta chain) was identified in a study of T cell changes during pregnancy in multiple sclerosis. The data were produced by immunoSEQ multiplex PCR, yet TCRdb's version contains in-frame clones alone and is incomplete. The sample gives fewer than 30,000 clones, 88% of which show up once; 7% to 10% is in the top ten. The sequences come from CD8+ T cells from peripheral blood mononuclear cells, collected in the second trimester of pregnancy. The receptor comes from a female donor with multiple sclerosis, enrolled in a pregnancy study.

The CDR3 nucleotides are TGTGCCAGCAGTGCGAGCAGGAGGGGAGTGGATACGCAGTATTTT. This gives the protein CASSASRRGVDTQYF. The chain joins TRBV6-1 to TRBJ2-3, with a weak D call TRBD2 (6 bases). The germline V and J ends were trimmed by 4 bases and 6 bases, with 17 bases remaining between them. The CDR3 length is 15 residues. The germline CDR1 and CDR2 sequences are MNHNS and SASEGT.